Listed below are T cell receptor beta chains from one sample, sequenced in a study of shared clonotypes between healthy human individuals. TCRdb keeps only in-frame clones here, not all; method: immunoSEQ multiplex PCR. Among around 580,000 clones listed, roughly 98% were seen once. Sequencing was performed on naive CD8+ T cells sorted from blood. These receptors were taken from a man younger than 40 in good health. Both conserved end residues are part of each CDR3. The D gene is left open where the match is weak. Only some rows state a clone size, as once, few, many or a class for expanded clones.

>TRBV18|TRBJ1-1|NA|13|NA
TGTGCCAGCTCACCTGTCCGGGGGCAAGCAGCTTTCTTT
CASSPVRGQAAFF
>TRBV27|TRBJ2-7|NA|15|NA
TGTGCCAGCAGTTTATACGGCGGGCACTCCTACGAGCAGTACTTC
CASSLYGGHSYEQYF
>TRBV12-5|TRBJ2-3|TRBD1|20|NA
TGTGCTAGTGGTTTGTCCTACCGGGATCCGACAGGGGGCACCTCAGATACGCAGTATTTT
CASGLSYRDPTGGTSDTQYF
>TRBV27|TRBJ2-7|NA|14|NA
TGTGCCAGCAGTTTATCGCGGGGAACCTACGAGCAGTACTTC
CASSLSRGTYEQYF
>TRBV6-5|TRBJ2-5|TRBD2|14|NA
TGTGCCAGCAGTTGGGGAACGGGAGGCGAGACCCAGTACTTC
CASSWGTGGETQYF
>TRBV11-2|TRBJ1-1|NA|14|once
TGTGCCAGCAGCTTTTGGGATCTAAACACTGAAGCTTTCTTT
CASSFWDLNTEAFF
>TRBV7-9|TRBJ2-7|NA|11|NA
TGTGCCAGCAGCTTAACGCACGAGCAGTACTTC
CASSLTHEQYF
>TRBV30|TRBJ1-1|NA|13|NA
TGTGCCTGGAGCTTCGAGTGGAACACTGAAGCTTTCTTT
CAWSFEWNTEAFF
>TRBV14|TRBJ1-2|TRBD1|14|NA
TGTGCCAGCAGCCCCACACAGGGGCTCTATGGCTACACCTTC
CASSPTQGLYGYTF
>TRBV27|TRBJ2-7|TRBD2|17|NA
TGTGCCAGCAGCCTTGGACTAGCGGGAGTTAGGGGCTACGAGCAGTACTTC
CASSLGLAGVRGYEQYF
>TRBV27|TRBJ2-1|NA|13|NA
TGTGCCAGCAGTTTGGCTAGTGTTAATGAGCAGTTCTTC
CASSLASVNEQFF
>TRBV15|TRBJ2-1|TRBD1|16|NA
TGTGCCACCAGCAGAGATCAAGGGACAGGTGGAAATGAGCAGTTCTTC
CATSRDQGTGGNEQFF
>TRBV18|TRBJ2-5|NA|14|NA
TGTGCCAGCTCACCACAGGGTTTCCAAGAGACCCAGTACTTC
CASSPQGFQETQYF
>TRBV2|TRBJ2-5|NA|15|NA
TGTGCCAGCAGATCCCCTCTTGAGTCCATGGAGACCCAGTACTTC
CASRSPLESMETQYF
>TRBV28|TRBJ1-2|NA|15|NA
TGTGCCAGCAGTTTACCCCGGGCGGGTTCCTATGGCTACACCTTC
CASSLPRAGSYGYTF
>TRBV27|TRBJ2-1|TRBD1|15|NA
TGTGCCAGCACTCCGGGGACAGGGTATCGCAATGAGCAGTTCTTC
CASTPGTGYRNEQFF
>TRBV5-1|TRBJ2-1|TRBD1|16|NA
TGCGCCAGCAGCTCATACCGGGACAGGGGTTACAATGAGCAGTTCTTC
CASSSYRDRGYNEQFF
>TRBV27|TRBJ2-7|TRBD2|16|NA
TGTGCCAGCAGGTCGGGACTAGGGGGGTCCTCCTACGAGCAGTACTTC
CASRSGLGGSSYEQYF
>TRBV27|TRBJ2-7|TRBD2|14|once
TGTGCCACCAGGGCGGGGGGGAGGTTCTACGAGCAGTACTTC
CATRAGGRFYEQYF
>TRBV7-2|TRBJ2-7|NA|14|NA
TGTGCCAGCAGCGCCGGGTCCGCTTCCTACGAGCAGTACTTC
CASSAGSASYEQYF
>TRBV7-2|TRBJ1-2|NA|15|NA
TGTGCCAGCAGCACCGCAAGGGGCTCCTGGTATGGCTACACCTTC
CASSTARGSWYGYTF
>TRBV28|TRBJ2-1|NA|17|NA
TGTGCCAGCAGTACACCCCGCGTCCTGGTGAGGGACAATGAGCAGTTCTTC
CASSTPRVLVRDNEQFF
>TRBV6-1|TRBJ2-7|TRBD2|15|NA
TGTGCCAGCAGTGGGAGGACTAGCGGGAGCGACGAGCAGTACTTC
CASSGRTSGSDEQYF
>TRBV11-2|TRBJ1-1|NA|14|NA
TGTGCCAGCAGGGCAGTGGGACGGGAGACTGAAGCTTTCTTT
CASRAVGRETEAFF
>TRBV10-2|TRBJ2-3|NA|14|NA
TGCGCCAGCGAGTCAGGGGGGCTGGCAGATACGCAGTATTTT
CASESGGLADTQYF
>TRBV4-2|TRBJ2-1|TRBD2|16|NA
TGTGCCAGCAGCCAAGATGCTAGCGGGAGTTACAATGAGCAGTTCTTC
CASSQDASGSYNEQFF
>TRBV6-4|TRBJ1-5|NA|18|NA
TGTGCCAGCAGTGATTACGAGGTTTGGGCAGGAGGCAATCAGCCCCAGCATTTT
CASSDYEVWAGGNQPQHF
>TRBV5-1|TRBJ2-3|NA|16|NA
TGCGCCAGCAGCTTAGGAGGGATCCGTCCGCCAGATACGCAGTATTTT
CASSLGGIRPPDTQYF
>TRBV7-9|TRBJ1-2|NA|14|NA
TGTGCCAGCAGCCTAACAGGTTCCGACTATGGCTACACCTTC
CASSLTGSDYGYTF
>TRBV28|TRBJ2-5|NA|16|once
TGTGCCAGCAGTTCCCCCTCGGAGACACCGTCCGGGACCCAGTACTTC
CASSSPSETPSGTQYF
>TRBV4-1|TRBJ2-7|TRBD1|17|NA
TGCGCCAGCAGCCAGAGGGGGCTAGCCGGATCCGTGGTCGAGCAGTACTTC
CASSQRGLAGSVVEQYF
>TRBV18|TRBJ2-7|NA|15|NA
TGTGCCAGCTCAACGACCGGGACGCTTTCCTACGAGCAGTACTTC
CASSTTGTLSYEQYF
>TRBV7-9|TRBJ1-1|NA|14|NA
TGTGCCAGCAGCCGGGACGGCCTAAACACTGAAGCTTTCTTT
CASSRDGLNTEAFF
>TRBV2|TRBJ2-7|TRBD2|16|NA
TGTGCCAGCAGTGTGGGACTAGCGGGAGTTGGGTACGAGCAGTACTTC
CASSVGLAGVGYEQYF
>TRBV13|TRBJ1-2|NA|11|few
TGTGCCAGCAGCTTAGACTATGGCTACACCTTC
CASSLDYGYTF
>TRBV4-1|TRBJ2-6|TRBD1|18|NA
TGCGCCAGCAGCCTGGACAGGGTCTGGAGTTACGGGGCCAACGTCCTGACTTTC
CASSLDRVWSYGANVLTF
>TRBV7-3|TRBJ2-3|TRBD2|17|NA
TGTGCCAGCAGCTTCGGCCTAGCGGGAGGGCCGACAGATACGCAGTATTTT
CASSFGLAGGPTDTQYF
>TRBV7-9|TRBJ2-5|NA|16|NA
TGTGCCAGCAGCGGAGGGCCCTCGGAGGCGTTGGAGACCCAGTACTTC
CASSGGPSEALETQYF
>TRBV6-1|TRBJ1-2|TRBD1|13|NA
TGTGCCAGCAGTCCCGACAGGGTGGATGGCTACACCTTC
CASSPDRVDGYTF
>TRBV4-1|TRBJ2-3|TRBD2|17|NA
TGCGCCAGCAGCACCTTGACGACTAGCGGGGGAAGGAATACGCAGTATTTT
CASSTLTTSGGRNTQYF